This T cell receptor (beta chain) is from a study of T cell responses to AZD1222 COVID-19 vaccine. V shed 4 bases, J shed 5 bases, and the junction held 9 bases outside the gene matches. Per germline, CDR1 SGHDN and CDR2 FVKESK. There are 15 residues in the CDR3. Using immunoSEQ multiplex PCR, the repertoire was profiled, and TCRdb retains in-frame clones only, with some absent. The repertoire holds about 87,000 clones, with approximately 90% as singletons. Comment on this clone: What it binds is not known.

Broader study findings: Clonal diversity may have been underestimated, and the donors were mostly white British, with more females than males.

The chain employs TRBV14 and TRBJ1-1, with TRBD1 matching over 8 bases. Sequenced here: peripheral blood, sampled on day 0 of AZD1222 vaccination. This TCR came from an adult in good health. The CDR3 region has the DNA TGTGCCAGCAGCCCGTTCGGACAGGGTTGGACTGAAGCTTTCTTT. This translates into CASSPFGQGWTEAFF.